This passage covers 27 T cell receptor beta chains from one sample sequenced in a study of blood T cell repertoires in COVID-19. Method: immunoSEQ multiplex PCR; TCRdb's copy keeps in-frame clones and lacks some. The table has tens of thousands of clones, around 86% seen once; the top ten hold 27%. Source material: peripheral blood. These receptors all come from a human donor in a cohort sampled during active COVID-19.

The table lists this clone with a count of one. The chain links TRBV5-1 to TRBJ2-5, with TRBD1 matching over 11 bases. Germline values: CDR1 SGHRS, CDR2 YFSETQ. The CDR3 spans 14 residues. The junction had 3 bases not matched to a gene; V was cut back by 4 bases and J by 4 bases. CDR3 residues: CASSPGTGGETQYF. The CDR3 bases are TGCGCCAGCAGCCCTGGGACAGGGGGAGAGACCCAGTACTTC.

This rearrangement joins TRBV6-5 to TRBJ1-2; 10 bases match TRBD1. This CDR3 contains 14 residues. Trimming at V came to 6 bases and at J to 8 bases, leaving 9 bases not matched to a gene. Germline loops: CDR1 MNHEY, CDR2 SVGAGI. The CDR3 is CASRAGQGLGGYTF. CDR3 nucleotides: TGTGCCAGCAGGGCGGGACAGGGGTTGGGAGGCTACACCTTC.

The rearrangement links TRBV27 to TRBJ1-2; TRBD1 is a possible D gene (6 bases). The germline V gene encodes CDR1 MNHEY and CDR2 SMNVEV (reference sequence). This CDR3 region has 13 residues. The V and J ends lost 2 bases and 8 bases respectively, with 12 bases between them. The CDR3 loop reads CASSLNRVAGYTF. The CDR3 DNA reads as TGTGCCAGCAGTTTAAACAGGGTAGCAGGCTACACCTTC.

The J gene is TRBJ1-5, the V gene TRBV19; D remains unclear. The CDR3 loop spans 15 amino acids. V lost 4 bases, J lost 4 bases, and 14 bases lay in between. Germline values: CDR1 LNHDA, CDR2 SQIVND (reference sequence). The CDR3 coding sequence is TGTGCCAGTAGTACAGATGGGCACCTTAATCAGCCCCAGCATTTT. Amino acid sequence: CASSTDGHLNQPQHF.

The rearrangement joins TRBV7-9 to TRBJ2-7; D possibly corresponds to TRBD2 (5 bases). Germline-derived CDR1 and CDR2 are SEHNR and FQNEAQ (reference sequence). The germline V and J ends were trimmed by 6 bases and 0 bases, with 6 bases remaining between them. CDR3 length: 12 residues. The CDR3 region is CASRRDSYEQYF. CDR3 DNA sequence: TGTGCCAGCAGACGGGACTCCTACGAGCAGTACTTC.

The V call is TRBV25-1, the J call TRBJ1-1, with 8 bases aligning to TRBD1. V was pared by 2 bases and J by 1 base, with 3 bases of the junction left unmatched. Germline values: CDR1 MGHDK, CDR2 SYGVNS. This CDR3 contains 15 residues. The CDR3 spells CASSETGTGNTEAFF. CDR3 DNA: TGTGCCAGCAGTGAAACCGGGACAGGGAACACTGAAGCTTTCTTT.

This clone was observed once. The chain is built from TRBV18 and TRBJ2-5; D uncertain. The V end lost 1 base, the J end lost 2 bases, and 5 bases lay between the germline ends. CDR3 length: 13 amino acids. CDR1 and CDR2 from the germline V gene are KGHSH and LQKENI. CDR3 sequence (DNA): TGTGCCAGCTCACCACAGCGACAAGAGACCCAGTACTTC. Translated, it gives CASSPQRQETQYF.

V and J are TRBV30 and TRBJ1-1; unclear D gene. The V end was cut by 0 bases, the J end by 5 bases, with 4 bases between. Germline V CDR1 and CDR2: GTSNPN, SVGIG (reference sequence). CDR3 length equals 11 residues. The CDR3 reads CAWSVQTEAFF. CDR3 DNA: TGTGCCTGGAGTGTGCAGACTGAAGCTTTCTTT.

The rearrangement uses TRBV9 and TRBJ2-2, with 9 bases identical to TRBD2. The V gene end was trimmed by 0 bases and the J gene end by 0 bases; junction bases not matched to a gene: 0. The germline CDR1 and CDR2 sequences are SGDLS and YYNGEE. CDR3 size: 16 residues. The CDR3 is CASSVGLAANTGELFF. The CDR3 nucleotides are TGTGCCAGCAGCGTAGGACTAGCGGCGAACACCGGGGAGCTGTTTTTT.

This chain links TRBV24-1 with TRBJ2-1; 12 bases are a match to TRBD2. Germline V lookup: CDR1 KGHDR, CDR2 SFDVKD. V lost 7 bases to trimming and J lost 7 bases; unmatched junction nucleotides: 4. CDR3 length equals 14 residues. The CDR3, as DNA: TGTGCCACCAGATCTAGCGGGGGGGATAATGAGCAGTTCTTC. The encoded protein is CATRSSGGDNEQFF.

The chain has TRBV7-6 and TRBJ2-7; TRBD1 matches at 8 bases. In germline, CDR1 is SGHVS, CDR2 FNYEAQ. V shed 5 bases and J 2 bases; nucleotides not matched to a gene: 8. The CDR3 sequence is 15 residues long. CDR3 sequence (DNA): TGTGCCAGCAGCCTCTCGGGGACAGGCACCTACGAGCAGTACTTC. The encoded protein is CASSLSGTGTYEQYF.

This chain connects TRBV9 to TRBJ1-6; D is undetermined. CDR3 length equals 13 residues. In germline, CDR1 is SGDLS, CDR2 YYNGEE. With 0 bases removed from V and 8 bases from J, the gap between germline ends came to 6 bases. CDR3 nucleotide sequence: TGTGCCAGCAGCGTAGTAGGAGATTCACCCCTCCACTTT. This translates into CASSVVGDSPLHF.

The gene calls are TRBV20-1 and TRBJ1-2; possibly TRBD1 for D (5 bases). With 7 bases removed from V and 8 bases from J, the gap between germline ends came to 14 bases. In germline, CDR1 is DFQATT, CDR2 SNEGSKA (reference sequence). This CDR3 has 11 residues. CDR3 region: CSVRGGSGYTF. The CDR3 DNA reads TGCAGTGTCCGGGGGGGGAGCGGCTACACCTTC.

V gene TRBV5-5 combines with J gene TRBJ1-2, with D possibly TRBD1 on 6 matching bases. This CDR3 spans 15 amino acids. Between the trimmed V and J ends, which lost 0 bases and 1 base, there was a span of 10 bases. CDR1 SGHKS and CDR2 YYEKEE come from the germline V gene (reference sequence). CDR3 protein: CASSLAPGVNYGYTF. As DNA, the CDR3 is TGTGCCAGCAGCTTGGCTCCAGGGGTTAACTATGGCTACACCTTC.

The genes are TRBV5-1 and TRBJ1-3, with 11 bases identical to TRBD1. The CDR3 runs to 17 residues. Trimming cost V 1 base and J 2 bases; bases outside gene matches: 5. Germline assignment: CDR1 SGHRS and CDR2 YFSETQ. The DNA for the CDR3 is TGCGCCAGCAGCTTGCCATGGACAGGGGGCGCTGGAAACACCATATATTTT. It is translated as CASSLPWTGGAGNTIYF.

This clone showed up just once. CDR3 nucleotides: TGTGCCAGTAGTATCCGGACTAGTCAAAATGAGCAGTTCTTC. Translating it yields CASSIRTSQNEQFF. The chain is built from TRBV19 and TRBJ2-1, with 7 bases that match TRBD2. This CDR3 is 14 amino acids long. Per the germline V gene, CDR1 is LNHDA and CDR2 is SQIVND (reference sequence). With 3 bases clipped from V and 7 bases from J, the junction kept 6 bases outside the gene matches.

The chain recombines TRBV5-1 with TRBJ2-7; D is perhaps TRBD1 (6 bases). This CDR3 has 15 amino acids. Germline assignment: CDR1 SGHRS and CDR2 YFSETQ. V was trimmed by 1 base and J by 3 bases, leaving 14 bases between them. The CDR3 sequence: CASSLSQGRLYEQYF. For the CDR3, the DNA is TGCGCCAGCAGCTTGAGCCAGGGGCGCCTCTACGAGCAGTACTTC.

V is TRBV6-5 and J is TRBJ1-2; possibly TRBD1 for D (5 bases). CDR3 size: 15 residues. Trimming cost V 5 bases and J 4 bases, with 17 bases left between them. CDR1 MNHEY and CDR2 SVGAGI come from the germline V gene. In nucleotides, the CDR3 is TGTGCCAGCAGTCGAGGACCGGGGGAAAGCTATGGCTACACCTTC. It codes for CASSRGPGESYGYTF.

The CDR3 nucleotides are TGTGCCAGCAGTTTCGACACCCAAAGCTCCTACGAGCAGTACTTC. It translates to CASSFDTQSSYEQYF. The genes are TRBV6-5 and TRBJ2-7; D gene uncertain. The CDR3 has 15 residues. The V and J ends lost 4 bases and 0 bases respectively, with 13 bases between them. Germline loops: CDR1 MNHEY, CDR2 SVGAGI.

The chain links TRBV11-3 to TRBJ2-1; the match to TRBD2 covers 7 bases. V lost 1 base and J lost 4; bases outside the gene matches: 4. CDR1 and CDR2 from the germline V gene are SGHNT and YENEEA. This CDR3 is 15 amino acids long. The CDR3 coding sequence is TGTGCCAGCAGCTTAGGTACTAGCGAGTACAATGAGCAGTTCTTC. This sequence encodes CASSLGTSEYNEQFF.

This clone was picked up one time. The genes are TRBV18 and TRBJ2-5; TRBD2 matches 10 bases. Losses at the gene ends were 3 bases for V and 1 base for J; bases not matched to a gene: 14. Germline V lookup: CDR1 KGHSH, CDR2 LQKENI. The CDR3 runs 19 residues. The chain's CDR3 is CASSPSGLAGAEIQETQYF. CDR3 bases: TGTGCCAGCTCACCTTCCGGGCTAGCGGGGGCTGAGATCCAAGAGACCCAGTACTTC. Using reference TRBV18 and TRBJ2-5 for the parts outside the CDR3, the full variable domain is NAGVMQNPRHLVRRRGQEARLRCSPMKGHSHVYWYRQLPEEGLKFMVYLQKENIIDESGMPKERFSAEFPKEGPSILRIQQVVRGDSAAYFCASSPSGLAGAEIQETQYFGPGTRLLVL.

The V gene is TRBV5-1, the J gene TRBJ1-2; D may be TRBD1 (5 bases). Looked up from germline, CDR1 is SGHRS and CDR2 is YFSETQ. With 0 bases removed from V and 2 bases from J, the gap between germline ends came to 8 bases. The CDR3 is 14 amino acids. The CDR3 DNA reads TGCGCCAGCAGCTTGGTCGGGGGGAACTATGGCTACACCTTC. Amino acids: CASSLVGGNYGYTF.

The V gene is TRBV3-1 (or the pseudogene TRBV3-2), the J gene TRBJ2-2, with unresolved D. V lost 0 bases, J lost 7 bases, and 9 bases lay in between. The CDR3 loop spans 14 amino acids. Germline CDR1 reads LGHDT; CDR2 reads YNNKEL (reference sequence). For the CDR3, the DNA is TGTGCCAGCAGCCAAGATCGGCGGAGCGGGGAGCTGTTTTTT. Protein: CASSQDRRSGELFF.

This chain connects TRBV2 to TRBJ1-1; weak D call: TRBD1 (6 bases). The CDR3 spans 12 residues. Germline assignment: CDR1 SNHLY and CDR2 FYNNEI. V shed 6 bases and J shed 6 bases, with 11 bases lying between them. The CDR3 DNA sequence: TGTGCCAGCAGGGGGGCGAAAGCTGAAGCTTTCTTT. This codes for CASRGAKAEAFF.

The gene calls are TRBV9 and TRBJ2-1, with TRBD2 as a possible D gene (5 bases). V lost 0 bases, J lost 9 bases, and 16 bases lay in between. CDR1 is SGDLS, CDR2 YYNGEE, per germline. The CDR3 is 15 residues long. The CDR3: CASSVGQRIITEQFF. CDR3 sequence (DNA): TGTGCCAGCAGCGTAGGCCAGCGGATTATCACTGAGCAGTTCTTC.

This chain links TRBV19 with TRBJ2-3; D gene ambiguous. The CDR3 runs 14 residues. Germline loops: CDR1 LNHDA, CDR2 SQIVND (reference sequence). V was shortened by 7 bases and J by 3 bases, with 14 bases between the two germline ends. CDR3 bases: TGTGCCAGTACATACAGTTATCGAACAGATACGCAGTATTTT. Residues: CASTYSYRTDTQYF.

CDR3 sequence reads: CSARTDYGYTF. DNA for the CDR3: TGCAGTGCTAGGACAGACTATGGCTACACCTTC. V and J are TRBV20-1 and TRBJ1-2; D is perhaps TRBD1 (5 bases). Germline lookup yields CDR1 DFQATT and CDR2 SNEGSKA (reference sequence). The CDR3 totals 11 residues. Trimming cost V 3 bases and J 3 bases, with 5 bases left between them.